This entry lists 22 T cell receptor beta chains sequenced from one sample in a study of T cell clonotyping in hematopoietic cell transplantation (dated by TCRdb to the early 2020s). Sample time point, as interpreted from the label and publication: 30 days after allo-HCT. The library relied on the immunoSEQ multiplex PCR assay. In its TCRdb copy, this immuneACCESS table keeps in-frame sequences only and misses some clones. Where compared with another copy, unresolved V genes explain less than half of these, and the others have no known cause. The sample profile shows some 15,000 clones; roughly 58% of them were found once. About an eighth of the sample is in the top ten clones. Sequenced here: PBMCs, sampled 30 days after allogeneic stem cell transplant. Source of these receptors: a male patient in his fifties who had an allogeneic stem cell transplant from an unrelated donor, so T cells may come from the graft donor. Some clones in this sample may be carry-over from other donors' samples.

By share, this clone counts as medium-sized. The V and J genes are TRBV6-5 and TRBJ2-7, with D possibly TRBD1 on 7 matching bases. Trimming stripped 2 bases from V and 1 base from J, with 12 bases between. From germline, CDR1 is MNHEY and CDR2 SVGAGI. The CDR3 length is 15 residues. In DNA, the CDR3 is TGTGCCAGCAGTTACGAGGCAGGGGGGTCCTACGAGCAGTACTTC. Its protein is CASSYEAGGSYEQYF.

This chain uses TRBV9 with TRBJ2-5, with D possibly TRBD1 on 6 matching bases. The CDR3 has 15 amino acids. V gave up 2 bases and J gave up 1 base, with 12 bases separating them. The V gene's germline CDR1 is SGDLS and CDR2 YYNGEE. The CDR3 loop reads CASSVDGTPQETQYF. CDR3 in DNA: TGTGCCAGCAGCGTGGACGGGACACCCCAAGAGACCCAGTACTTC. The whole variable domain, remainder taken from reference TRBV9 and TRBJ2-5, is DSGVTQTPKHLITATGQRVTLRCSPRSGDLSVYWYQQSLDQGLQFLIQYYNGEERAKGNILERFSAQQFPDLHSELNLSSLELGDSALYFCASSVDGTPQETQYFGPGTRLLVL.

A few counts support this clone. This chain connects TRBV6-5 to TRBJ2-7; possibly TRBD2 for D (5 bases). CDR3 length: 13 amino acids. V was trimmed by 3 bases and J by 3 bases, leaving 9 bases between them. Germline loops: CDR1 MNHEY, CDR2 SVGAGI. CDR3 DNA sequence: TGTGCCAGCAGTTATCAGGCGGGCTACGAGCAGTACTTC. Translated, it gives CASSYQAGYEQYF.

The chain couples TRBV4-3 to TRBJ2-1; 8 bases map to TRBD1. V shed 4 bases, J shed 7 bases, and the junction held 9 bases outside the gene matches. The CDR3 spans 15 residues. Germline V gives CDR1 LGHNA, CDR2 YSLEER. The CDR3 is CASSRKADRANEQFF. In DNA, the CDR3 is TGCGCCAGCAGCCGGAAGGCGGACAGGGCGAATGAGCAGTTCTTC.

There are a few counts of this clone. J is TRBJ2-7 and V is TRBV29-1, with unresolved D. V lost 4 bases and J lost 3, with 10 bases in between. The CDR3 totals 12 residues. Looked up from germline, CDR1 is SQVTM and CDR2 is ANQGSEA. CDR3 in DNA: TGCAGCGTTGCACAGAACTTCTACGAGCAGTACTTC. It translates to CSVAQNFYEQYF.

This clone was recorded a few times. The chain is built from TRBV6-5 and TRBJ1-1; no clear D. CDR3 length: 12 residues. V shed 6 bases and J shed 6 bases, with 11 bases lying between them. Germline lookup yields CDR1 MNHEY and CDR2 SVGAGI. CDR3 residues: CASREGVSEAFF. The CDR3 bases are TGTGCCAGCAGGGAAGGAGTCTCTGAAGCTTTCTTT.

DNA for the CDR3: TGTGCCAGCAGTTACGCTCAGTCTGAAGCTTTCTTT. Translating it yields CASSYAQSEAFF. This chain uses TRBV6-5 with TRBJ1-1; no clear D. The CDR3 runs to 12 residues. V was shortened by 2 bases and J by 6 bases, with 7 bases between the two germline ends. Germline CDR1 is MNHEY and CDR2 is SVGAGI.

The J gene is TRBJ1-4, the V gene TRBV28, with D unclear. V lost 5 bases to trimming and J lost 0 bases, with 13 bases between them. The CDR3 length is 16 residues. Germline V CDR1 and CDR2: MDHEN, SYDVKM. This CDR3 is CASSGGYRTTNEKLFF. The CDR3, as DNA: TGTGCCAGCAGTGGAGGGTACAGAACAACTAATGAAAAACTGTTTTTT.

J is TRBJ2-7 and V is TRBV7-2, with no clear D. CDR3 length: 13 residues. The V end was cut by 4 bases, the J end by 3 bases, with 10 bases between. Germline CDR1 SGHTA, CDR2 FQGNSA. CDR3 sequence reads: CASSSRDGYEQYF. The CDR3 DNA sequence: TGTGCCAGCAGCTCAAGGGATGGCTACGAGCAGTACTTC.

This clone was picked up a small number of times. This chain joins TRBV19 and TRBJ2-7, with TRBD2 matching 7 bases. CDR1 is LNHDA and CDR2 is SQIVND in the germline V gene (reference sequence). The ends lost 3 bases at V and 1 base at J; junction bases unmatched: 6. The CDR3 has 15 residues. The CDR3 loop reads CASSMGSGLSYEQYF. DNA of the CDR3: TGTGCCAGTAGTATGGGTAGCGGGCTTTCCTACGAGCAGTACTTC. The full variable domain, rest sourced from reference TRBV19 and TRBJ2-7, is DGGITQSPKYLFRKEGQNVTLSCEQNLNHDAMYWYRQDPGQGLRLIYYSQIVNDFQKGDIAEGYSVSREKKESFPLTVTSAQKNPTAFYLCASSMGSGLSYEQYFGPGTRLTVT.

In this sample, this clone turned up once. V usage is TRBV25-1 and J usage is TRBJ2-7; D may be TRBD2 (5 bases). The germline gives CDR1 MGHDK, CDR2 SYGVNS. This CDR3 region has 14 residues. V was trimmed by 4 bases and J by 1 base, leaving 11 bases between them. CDR3 residues: CASSVEDASYEQYF. Written as DNA, the CDR3 is TGTGCCAGCAGTGTGGAGGACGCATCCTACGAGCAGTACTTC.

The table lists this clone with a few counts. The germline gene is not matched at one end of the junction; a read error may be the cause. V usage is TRBV7-2 and J usage is TRBJ2-2; D might be TRBD2 (6 bases). The CDR3 has 14 amino acids. Germline CDR1 reads SGHTA; CDR2 reads FQGNSA. The CDR3 sequence: CASSSTTNTGGLFF. CDR3 bases: TGTGCCAGCAGCTCCACGACGAACACCGGGGGGCTGTTTTTT.

This chain joins TRBV5-6 and TRBJ1-4; D is perhaps TRBD1 (5 bases). Germline V CDR1 and CDR2: SGHDT, YYEEEE. CDR3 length: 14 residues. The V end lost 4 bases, the J end lost 0 bases, and 7 bases lay between the germline ends. CDR3 in DNA: TGTGCCAGCAGCCCGGGGGCAACTAATGAAAAACTGTTTTTT. Encoded protein: CASSPGATNEKLFF.

The genes are TRBV6-6 and TRBJ2-3, with D perhaps given as TRBD1 or TRBD2 (6 bases each). The germline V and J ends were trimmed by 0 bases and 3 bases, with 13 bases remaining between them. Germline V gene lookup returns CDR1 MNHNY and CDR2 SVGAGI (reference sequence). The CDR3 extends over 16 amino acids. Here the CDR3 DNA reads TGTGCCAGCAGTTACTCGGGGGGCCGGGGTACAGATACGCAGTATTTT. Translated: CASSYSGGRGTDTQYF.

This clone has a handful of counts. The chain employs TRBV7-8 and TRBJ1-2; D uncertain. This CDR3 has 12 amino acids. The V end was cut by 4 bases, the J end by 8 bases, with 11 bases between. Germline-derived CDR1 and CDR2 are SGHVS and FQNEAQ. CDR3 loop: CASSSHLGGYTF. Written as DNA, the CDR3 is TGTGCCAGCAGCTCCCACCTAGGAGGCTACACCTTC.

This clone was seen only once. CDR3 DNA: TGTGCCAGCAGCGCAACTACTAGCGGGGGGGCCGCTGGGGAGACCCAGTACTTC. Its translation is CASSATTSGGAAGETQYF. The V and J genes are TRBV9 and TRBJ2-5, with 13 bases aligning to TRBD2. V shed 3 bases and J 5 bases; nucleotides not matched to a gene: 13. CDR3 length: 18 residues. Germline CDR1 reads SGDLS; CDR2 reads YYNGEE.

Here the CDR3 DNA reads TGTGCCTGGAGTGTGTCGGACTACGAGCAGTACTTC. Protein: CAWSVSDYEQYF. V gene TRBV30 combines with J gene TRBJ2-7; D not resolved. This CDR3 is built from 12 residues. Germline CDR1 GTSNPN, CDR2 SVGIG (reference sequence). The ends were cut back, 0 bases at V and 3 bases at J, with 6 bases in the middle.

This chain links TRBV4-1 with TRBJ2-1; possibly TRBD2 for D (5 bases). Germline V gene sequence: CDR1 MGHRA, CDR2 YSYEKL. The CDR3 sequence is 17 residues long. V was cut by 0 bases and J by 7 bases, with 19 bases left in between. The CDR3 loop reads CASSQDRGPPGRNEQFF. CDR3 bases: TGCGCCAGCAGCCAAGACCGCGGGCCACCGGGTAGAAATGAGCAGTTCTTC.

The chain combines TRBV29-1 with TRBJ1-2, with 10 bases identical to TRBD1. V was pared by 7 bases and J by 6 bases, with 8 bases of the junction left unmatched. The V gene's germline CDR1 is SQVTM and CDR2 ANQGSEA. The CDR3 contains 13 residues. The CDR3 loop is CSAAPGTGDGYTF. Here the CDR3 DNA reads TGCAGCGCAGCACCCGGGACAGGGGATGGCTACACCTTC.

The chain is built from TRBV6-5 and TRBJ2-7; 11 bases map to TRBD2. Trimming took 5 bases from V and 6 from J; bases not matched to a gene: 6. The CDR3 runs to 14 residues. Germline assignment: CDR1 MNHEY and CDR2 SVGAGI. The CDR3 sequence is CASSTLAGGREQYF. In nucleotides, the CDR3 is TGTGCCAGCAGTACCTTAGCGGGAGGGCGCGAGCAGTACTTC.

The chain uses TRBV30 and TRBJ2-3; D may be TRBD1 or TRBD2 (5 bases each). CDR1 and CDR2 (germline): GTSNPN, SVGIG (reference sequence). V was pared by 4 bases and J by 3 bases, with 14 bases between. CDR3 length equals 14 residues. CDR3 in DNA: TGTGCCTGGACGAACGGAGAGGGGACAGATACGCAGTATTTT. This sequence encodes CAWTNGEGTDTQYF.

J is TRBJ2-5 and V is TRBV7-2; 9 positions agree with TRBD1. Per germline, CDR1 SGHTA and CDR2 FQGNSA. The CDR3 is 14 residues long. After removal of 4 bases from V and 5 bases from J, the junction contained 5 bases not matched to a gene. The CDR3 DNA reads as TGTGCCAGCAGCTCCAACAGGGGGCGGGAGACCCAGTACTTC. Protein sequence: CASSSNRGRETQYF.